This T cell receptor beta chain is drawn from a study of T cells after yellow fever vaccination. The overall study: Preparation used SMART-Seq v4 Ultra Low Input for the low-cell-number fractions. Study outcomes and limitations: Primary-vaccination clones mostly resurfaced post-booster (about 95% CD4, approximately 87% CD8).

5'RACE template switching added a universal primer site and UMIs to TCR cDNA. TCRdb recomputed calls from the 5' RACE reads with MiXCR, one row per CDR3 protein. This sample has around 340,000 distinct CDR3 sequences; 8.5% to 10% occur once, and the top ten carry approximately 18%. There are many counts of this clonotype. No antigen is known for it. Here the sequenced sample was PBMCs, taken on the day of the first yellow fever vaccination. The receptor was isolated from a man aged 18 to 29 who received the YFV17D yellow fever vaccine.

The CDR3, as DNA: TGTGCCAGCAGTATACGGGGGCCTACGAACACCGGGGAGCTGTTTTTT. Its translation: CASSIRGPTNTGELFF. The chain employs TRBV27 and TRBJ2-2; D is perhaps TRBD1 or TRBD2 (6 bases each). Germline CDR1 and CDR2: MNHEY and SMNVEV (reference sequence). Trimming cost V 5 bases and J 0 bases, with 13 bases left between them. CDR3 length equals 16 residues.